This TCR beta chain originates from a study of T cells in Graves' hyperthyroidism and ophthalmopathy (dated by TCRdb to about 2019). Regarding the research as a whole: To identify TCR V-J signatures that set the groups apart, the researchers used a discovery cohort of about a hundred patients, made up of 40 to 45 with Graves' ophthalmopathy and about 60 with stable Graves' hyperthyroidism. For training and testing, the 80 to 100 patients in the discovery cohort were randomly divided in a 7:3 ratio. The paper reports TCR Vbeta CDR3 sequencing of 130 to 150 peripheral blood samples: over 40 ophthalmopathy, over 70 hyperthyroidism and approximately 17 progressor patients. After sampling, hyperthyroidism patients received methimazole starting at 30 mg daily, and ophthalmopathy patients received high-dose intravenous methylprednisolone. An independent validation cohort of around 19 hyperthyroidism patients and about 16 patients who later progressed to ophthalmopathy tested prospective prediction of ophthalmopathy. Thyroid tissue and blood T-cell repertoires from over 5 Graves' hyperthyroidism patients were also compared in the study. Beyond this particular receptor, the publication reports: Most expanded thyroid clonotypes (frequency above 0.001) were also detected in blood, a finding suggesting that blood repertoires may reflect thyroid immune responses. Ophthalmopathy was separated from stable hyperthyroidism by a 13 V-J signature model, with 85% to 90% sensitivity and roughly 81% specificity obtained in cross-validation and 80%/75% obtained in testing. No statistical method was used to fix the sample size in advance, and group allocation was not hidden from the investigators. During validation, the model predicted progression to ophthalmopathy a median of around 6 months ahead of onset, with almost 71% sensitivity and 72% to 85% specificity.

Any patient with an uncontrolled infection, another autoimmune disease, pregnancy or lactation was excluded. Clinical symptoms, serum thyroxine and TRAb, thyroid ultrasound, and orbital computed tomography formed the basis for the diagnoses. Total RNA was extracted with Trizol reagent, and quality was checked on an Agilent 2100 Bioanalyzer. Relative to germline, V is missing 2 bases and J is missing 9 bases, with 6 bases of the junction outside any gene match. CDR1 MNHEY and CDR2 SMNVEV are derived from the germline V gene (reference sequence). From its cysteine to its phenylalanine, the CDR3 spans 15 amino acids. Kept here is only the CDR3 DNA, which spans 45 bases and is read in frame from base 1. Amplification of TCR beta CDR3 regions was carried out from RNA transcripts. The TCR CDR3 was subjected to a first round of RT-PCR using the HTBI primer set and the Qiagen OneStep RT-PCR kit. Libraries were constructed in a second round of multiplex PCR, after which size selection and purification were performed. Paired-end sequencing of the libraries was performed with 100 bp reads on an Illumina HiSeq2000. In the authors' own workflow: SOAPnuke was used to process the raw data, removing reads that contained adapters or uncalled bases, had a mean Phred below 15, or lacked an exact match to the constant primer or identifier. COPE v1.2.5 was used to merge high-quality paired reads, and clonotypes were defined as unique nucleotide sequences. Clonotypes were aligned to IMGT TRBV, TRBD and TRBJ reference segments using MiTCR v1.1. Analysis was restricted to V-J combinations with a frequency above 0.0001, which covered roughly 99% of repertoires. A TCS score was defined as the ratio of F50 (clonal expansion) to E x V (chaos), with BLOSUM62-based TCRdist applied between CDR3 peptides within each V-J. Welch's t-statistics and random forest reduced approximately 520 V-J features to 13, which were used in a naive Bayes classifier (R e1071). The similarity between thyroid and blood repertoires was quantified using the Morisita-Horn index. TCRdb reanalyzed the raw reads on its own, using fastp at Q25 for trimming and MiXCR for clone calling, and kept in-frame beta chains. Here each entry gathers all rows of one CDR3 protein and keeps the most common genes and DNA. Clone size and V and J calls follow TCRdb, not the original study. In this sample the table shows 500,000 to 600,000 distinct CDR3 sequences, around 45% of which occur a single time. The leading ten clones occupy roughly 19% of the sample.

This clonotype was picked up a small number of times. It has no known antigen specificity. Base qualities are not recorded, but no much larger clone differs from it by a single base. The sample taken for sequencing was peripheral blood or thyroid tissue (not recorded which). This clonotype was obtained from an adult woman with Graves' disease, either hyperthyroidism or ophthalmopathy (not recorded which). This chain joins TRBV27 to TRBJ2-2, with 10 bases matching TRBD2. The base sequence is TGTGCCAGCAGTTTAACTAGCGGGACAAGTTGGGAGCTGTTTTTT. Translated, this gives CASSLTSGTSWELFF.